This T cell receptor beta chain is drawn from a study of blood T cell repertoires in COVID-19. TCRdb keeps only in-frame clones here, not all; method: immunoSEQ multiplex PCR. This sample has roughly 180,000 clones, with roughly four fifths found just once. Germline assignment: CDR1 SNHLY and CDR2 FYNNEI. This CDR3 has 14 residues. V dropped 4 bases and J dropped 5; count of bases not matched to a gene: 4. The Seattle patients joined while their infection was active and were tracked longitudinally afterward. The rearrangement links TRBV2 to TRBJ2-5; 10 bases agree with TRBD1. The sequenced sample consisted of peripheral blood. This clonotype originated in a middle-aged woman with COVID-19, enrolled during active disease. DNA for the CDR3: TGTGCCAGCAGTGCCGGGACAGGGGTGGAGACCCAGTACTTC. This sequence encodes CASSAGTGVETQYF.